One sample yielded the 23 T cell receptor beta chains listed below, sequenced in a study of T cell therapy after organ transplantation (dated by TCRdb to the late 2010s). The label giving this sample's time point can be read as: 4-8 weeks after completion of therapy. The method was the immunoSEQ multiplex PCR assay. What TCRdb holds here is the immuneACCESS table cut down to in-frame rearrangements. Part of the clones is not present; checked against another copy, under half of the missing clones reflect an unresolved V gene, and the others are unexplained. In all, the sample holds 4,500 or so clones, and approximately 74% of those were seen once. The top ten hold roughly two fifths of the sample. These receptors' antigens are unknown. The source material was CD8+ T cells from blood, sampled after autologous CMV-specific T cell therapy. Every receptor here comes from a human patient who had received a solid organ transplant and had CMV disease. After a transplant, some T cells may be of graft donor origin.

The J gene is TRBJ2-6, the V gene TRBV7-9; D could derive from TRBD1 or TRBD2 (5 bases each). This CDR3 is 17 amino acids long. V was clipped by 5 bases and J by 0 bases, with 14 bases between them. From germline, CDR1 is SEHNR and CDR2 FQNEAQ (reference sequence). CDR3 sequence reads: CASSQEGPSSGANVLTF. CDR3 nucleotides: TGTGCCAGCAGCCAAGAGGGGCCCAGCTCTGGGGCCAACGTCCTGACTTTC.

This clone was observed a handful of times. The chain links TRBV9 to TRBJ1-2, with D uncertain. Trimming pared 0 bases from V and 3 bases from J, leaving 6 bases between. The CDR3 has 13 amino acids. CDR1 and CDR2 from the germline V gene are SGDLS and YYNGEE. The CDR3 here is CASSVDWDYGYTF. The CDR3 nucleotides are TGTGCCAGCAGCGTAGACTGGGACTATGGCTACACCTTC.

This rearrangement joins TRBV5-1 to TRBJ1-4; maybe TRBD1 (5 bases). From germline, CDR1 is SGHRS and CDR2 YFSETQ. The CDR3 totals 15 residues. V was trimmed by 4 bases and J by 4 bases, leaving 14 bases between them. CDR3 region: CASSPNGGVNEKLFF. CDR3 DNA sequence: TGCGCCAGCAGCCCCAACGGGGGGGTTAATGAAAAACTGTTTTTT.

This clone is a singleton in its sample. The V gene is TRBV6-6, the J gene TRBJ2-7; 11 bases fit TRBD1. Trimming took 4 bases from V and 3 from J; bases not matched to a gene: 2. The CDR3 loop spans 14 amino acids. CDR1 is MNHNY, CDR2 SVGAGI, per germline (reference sequence). The CDR3 region is CASSFGTGGYEQYF. The CDR3 nucleotides are TGTGCCAGCAGTTTCGGGACAGGGGGCTACGAGCAGTACTTC.

The chain links TRBV4-3 to TRBJ1-4; 7 nucleotides agree with TRBD1. This CDR3 contains 15 residues. Germline assignment: CDR1 LGHNA and CDR2 YSLEER. With 4 bases clipped from V and 6 bases from J, the junction kept 8 bases outside the gene matches. The CDR3 nucleotides are TGCGCCAGCAGCCGACTACAGGGGTTGGATGAAAAACTGTTTTTT. This encodes CASSRLQGLDEKLFF.

This clone was detected only once. The V call is TRBV28, the J call TRBJ2-1; possible D gene TRBD2, 6 bases. The CDR3 runs to 15 residues. V was trimmed by 1 base and J by 4 bases, leaving 11 bases between them. Germline values: CDR1 MDHEN, CDR2 SYDVKM. CDR3 region: CASSLFSGGYNEQFF. Written as DNA, the CDR3 is TGTGCCAGCAGTTTATTTAGCGGAGGATACAATGAGCAGTTCTTC.

V gene TRBV9 combines with J gene TRBJ1-2, with TRBD1 matching over 8 bases. Per germline, CDR1 SGDLS and CDR2 YYNGEE. Losses at the gene ends were 5 bases for V and 6 bases for J; bases not matched to a gene: 6. The CDR3 is 13 residues long. The CDR3 sequence: CASSLTGAHGYTF. DNA of the CDR3: TGTGCCAGCAGTCTGACAGGGGCCCATGGCTACACCTTC. The full variable domain, in which reference TRBV9 and TRBJ1-2 provide the parts outside the CDR3, is DSGVTQTPKHLITATGQRVTLRCSPRSGDLSVYWYQQSLDQGLQFLIQYYNGEERAKGNILERFSAQQFPDLHSELNLSSLELGDSALYFCASSLTGAHGYTFGSGTRLTVV.

This chain joins TRBV6-6 and TRBJ1-2; D perhaps matches TRBD1 (5 bases). CDR1 and CDR2 (germline): MNHNY, SVGAGI (reference sequence). Deletions cut 0 bases from V and 8 bases from J, with 16 bases between. The CDR3 contains 15 residues. DNA for the CDR3: TGTGCCAGCAGTTACTCGAGGGACCCCCTAGGAGGCTACACCTTC. Encoded protein: CASSYSRDPLGGYTF.

The CDR3 sequence: CASSFLNQPQHF. The CDR3 bases are TGTGCCAGCAGCTTTCTCAATCAGCCCCAGCATTTT. The chain joins TRBV6-5 to TRBJ1-5; D ambiguous. Trimming pared 6 bases from V and 3 bases from J, leaving 6 bases between. This CDR3 is 12 amino acids long. CDR1 MNHEY and CDR2 SVGAGI come from the germline V gene.

This clone was seen more than once but under ten times. The chain recombines TRBV10-3 with TRBJ1-1; D might be TRBD1 (6 bases). CDR1 and CDR2 from the germline V gene are ENHRY and SYGVKD. The CDR3 is 16 residues long. The ends were cut back, 1 base at V and 2 bases at J, with 14 bases in the middle. This chain's CDR3 is CAISEFTMGANTEAFF. The CDR3 bases are TGTGCCATCAGTGAGTTTACTATGGGGGCCAACACTGAAGCTTTCTTT.

This rearrangement joins TRBV27 to TRBJ1-2, with 9 bases fitting TRBD1. The CDR3 consists of 13 residues. V dropped 2 bases and J dropped 6; count of bases not matched to a gene: 1. Germline V gene lookup returns CDR1 MNHEY and CDR2 SMNVEV (reference sequence). CDR3 bases: TGTGCCAGCAGTTTAGGACAGGGGAATGGCTACACCTTC. Amino acids: CASSLGQGNGYTF.

The rearrangement uses TRBV27 and TRBJ2-7; possibly TRBD2 for D (6 bases). With 5 bases removed from V and 5 bases from J, the gap between germline ends came to 13 bases. This CDR3 region has 13 residues. Germline V CDR1 and CDR2: MNHEY, SMNVEV (reference sequence). The CDR3 loop is CASSPGGPHEQYF. The DNA of the CDR3 is TGTGCCAGCAGTCCCGGGGGACCCCACGAGCAGTACTTC.

This clone was seen only once. The chain has TRBV4-3 and TRBJ2-3; D gene ambiguous. The CDR3 consists of 16 residues. Germline loops: CDR1 LGHNA, CDR2 YSLEER. The germline V and J ends were trimmed by 0 bases and 0 bases, with 10 bases remaining between them. The CDR3 DNA is TGCGCCAGCAGCCAAGAGGGCGGCAGTAGCACAGATACGCAGTATTTT. The encoded protein is CASSQEGGSSTDTQYF.

The V gene is TRBV11-3, the J gene TRBJ2-5; TRBD1 agrees at 9 bases. The CDR3 sequence is 15 residues long. V was pared by 3 bases and J by 4 bases, with 6 bases of the junction left unmatched. Germline assignment: CDR1 SGHNT and CDR2 YENEEA. The CDR3 here is CASSFWDRVGETQYF. Here the CDR3 DNA reads TGTGCCAGCAGCTTTTGGGACAGGGTGGGAGAGACCCAGTACTTC.

This sequence joins TRBV9 and TRBJ2-2; the D gene could be TRBD1 or TRBD2 (5 bases each). V dropped 4 bases and J dropped 7 bases, with 17 bases sitting between them. CDR3 length: 15 residues. CDR1 is SGDLS, CDR2 YYNGEE, per germline. The CDR3 DNA reads TGTGCCAGCAGCTCCAGGGTCGGCCGGGGCGGGGAGCTGTTTTTT. Its protein product is CASSSRVGRGGELFF.

The rearrangement links TRBV6-5 to TRBJ2-7; D unresolved. The germline V gene has CDR1 MNHEY and CDR2 SVGAGI. V lost 5 bases to trimming and J lost 2 bases, with 7 bases between them. The CDR3 runs to 12 residues. The CDR3 here is CASSGRPYEQYF. CDR3 coding DNA: TGTGCCAGCAGTGGGCGGCCCTACGAGCAGTACTTC.

The chain has TRBV19 and TRBJ1-5; TRBD1 matches 8 bases. After removal of 5 bases from V and 1 base from J, the junction contained 4 bases not matched to a gene. CDR3 length: 15 amino acids. Germline CDR1 and CDR2: LNHDA and SQIVND (reference sequence). Written as DNA, the CDR3 is TGTGCCAGTAGTCACGGACAGGGCAGCAATCAGCCCCAGCATTTT. It specifies CASSHGQGSNQPQHF. The whole variable domain, filled in from reference TRBV19 and TRBJ1-5, reads DGGITQSPKYLFRKEGQNVTLSCEQNLNHDAMYWYRQDPGQGLRLIYYSQIVNDFQKGDIAEGYSVSREKKESFPLTVTSAQKNPTAFYLCASSHGQGSNQPQHFGDGTRLSIL.

The count of this clone is one. This chain uses TRBV2 with TRBJ2-5; 7 bases map to TRBD1. Looked up from germline, CDR1 is SNHLY and CDR2 is FYNNEI. The CDR3 runs to 16 residues. Germline trimming cut 7 bases from V and 5 bases from J; bases unmatched to any gene: 16. The CDR3 loop is CASTLDYDRVKETQYF. The CDR3, as DNA: TGTGCCAGCACCCTAGATTACGACAGGGTCAAGGAGACCCAGTACTTC.

This clone has only one observation. This chain uses TRBV7-8 with TRBJ2-3; TRBD1 agrees at 10 bases. CDR3 length: 14 amino acids. Per the germline V gene, CDR1 is SGHVS and CDR2 is FQNEAQ. Trimming at V came to 5 bases and at J to 4 bases, leaving 3 bases not matched to a gene. CDR3 amino acids: CASSRGQGPDTQYF. As DNA, the CDR3 is TGTGCCAGCAGCCGGGGACAGGGGCCAGATACGCAGTATTTT. The full variable domain, rest sourced from reference TRBV7-8 and TRBJ2-3, is GAGVSQSPRYKVAKRGQDVALRCDPISGHVSLFWYQQALGQGPEFLTYFQNEAQLDKSGLPSDRFFAERPEGSVSTLKIQRTQQEDSAVYLCASSRGQGPDTQYFGPGTRLTVL.

J is TRBJ2-5 and V is TRBV7-9; TRBD1 agrees at 7 bases. This CDR3 has 15 amino acids. CDR1 SEHNR and CDR2 FQNEAQ come from the germline V gene (reference sequence). J was trimmed by 4 bases and V by 4 bases; bases with no gene match: 9. CDR3 nucleotides: TGTGCCAGCAGCTCCAGACAGGGTGTCGGAGAGACCCAGTACTTC. It yields the protein CASSSRQGVGETQYF.

The chain combines TRBV19 with TRBJ2-3; TRBD2 aligns across 13 bases. The CDR3 covers 19 residues. Unmatched junction bases numbered 15, after V lost 5 bases and J lost 4 bases. Germline CDR1 and CDR2: LNHDA and SQIVND (reference sequence). The CDR3 nucleotides read TGTGCCAGTAGTCCCCCGACTAGCGGGAGGACTGCACGTGCAGATACGCAGTATTTT. Amino acid sequence: CASSPPTSGRTARADTQYF.

This rearrangement joins TRBV7-9 to TRBJ1-4, with unresolved D. In germline, CDR1 is SEHNR, CDR2 FQNEAQ (reference sequence). Trimming cost V 3 bases and J 7 bases, with 15 bases left between them. This CDR3 has 15 residues. DNA of the CDR3: TGTGCCAGCAGCTTCCCCCCATCTCCTGGTGAAAAACTGTTTTTT. Protein: CASSFPPSPGEKLFF.

The chain employs TRBV30 and TRBJ2-2; D not certain. Germline CDR1 reads GTSNPN; CDR2 reads SVGIG (reference sequence). Trimming stripped 3 bases from V and 1 base from J, with 9 bases between. The CDR3 spans 14 residues. CDR3 bases: TGTGCCTGGAGGGCTATTGAGAACACCGGGGAGCTGTTTTTT. Translated: CAWRAIENTGELFF.